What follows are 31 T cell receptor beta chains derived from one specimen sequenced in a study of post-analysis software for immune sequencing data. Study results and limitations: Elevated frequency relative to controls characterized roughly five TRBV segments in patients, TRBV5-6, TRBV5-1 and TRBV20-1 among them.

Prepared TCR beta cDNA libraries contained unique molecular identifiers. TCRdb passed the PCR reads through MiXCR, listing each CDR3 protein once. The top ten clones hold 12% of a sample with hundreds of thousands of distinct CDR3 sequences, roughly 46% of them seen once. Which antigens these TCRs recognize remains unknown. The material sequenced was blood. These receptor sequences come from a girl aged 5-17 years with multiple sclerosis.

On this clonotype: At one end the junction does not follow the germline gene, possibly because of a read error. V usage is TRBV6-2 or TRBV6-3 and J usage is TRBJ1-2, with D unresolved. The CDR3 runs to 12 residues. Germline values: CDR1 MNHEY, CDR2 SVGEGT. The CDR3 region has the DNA TGTGCCAACAGTCCAGATTCCTATGGCTACACCTTC. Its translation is CANSPDSYGYTF.

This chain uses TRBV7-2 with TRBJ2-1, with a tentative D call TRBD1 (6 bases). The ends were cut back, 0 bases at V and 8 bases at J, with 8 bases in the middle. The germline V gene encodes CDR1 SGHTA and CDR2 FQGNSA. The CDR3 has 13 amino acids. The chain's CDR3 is CASSLARGHEQFF. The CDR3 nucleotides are TGTGCCAGCAGCTTAGCCAGGGGCCATGAGCAGTTCTTC.

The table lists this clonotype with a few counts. The CDR3 sequence: CSARDRLTVNYQPQHF. In DNA, the CDR3 is TGCAGTGCTAGAGATCGATTGACGGTTAACTATCAGCCCCAGCATTTT. The gene calls are TRBV20-1 and TRBJ1-5; no definite D call. The CDR3 length is 16 residues. Germline CDR1 is DFQATT and CDR2 is SNEGSKA (reference sequence). Trimming removed 0 bases from V and 5 bases from J, with 17 bases in between.

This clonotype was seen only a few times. The CDR3 DNA reads TGTGCCAGCAGCTTTAGCAGACCGGGACTAGCGGGTTATGAGCAGTTCTTC. It yields the protein CASSFSRPGLAGYEQFF. The chain carries TRBV7-6 and TRBJ2-1, with TRBD2 identical over 12 bases. From germline, CDR1 is SGHVS and CDR2 FNYEAQ. J gave up 8 bases and V 3 bases, and 11 bases lay outside the gene matches. The CDR3 covers 17 residues.

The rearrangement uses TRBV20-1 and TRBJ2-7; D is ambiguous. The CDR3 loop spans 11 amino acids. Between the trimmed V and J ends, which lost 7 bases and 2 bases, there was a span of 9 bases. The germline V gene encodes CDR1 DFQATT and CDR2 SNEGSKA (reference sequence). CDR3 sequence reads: CSVSGAYEQYF. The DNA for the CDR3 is TGCAGTGTATCCGGAGCCTACGAGCAGTACTTC.

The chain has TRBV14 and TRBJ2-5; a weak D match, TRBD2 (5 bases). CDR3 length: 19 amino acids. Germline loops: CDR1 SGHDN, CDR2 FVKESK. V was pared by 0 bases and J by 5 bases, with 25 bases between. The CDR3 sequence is CASSQDRQENSVRRETQYF. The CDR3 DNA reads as TGTGCCAGCAGCCAAGATCGGCAGGAAAATAGCGTGCGGCGGGAGACCCAGTACTTC.

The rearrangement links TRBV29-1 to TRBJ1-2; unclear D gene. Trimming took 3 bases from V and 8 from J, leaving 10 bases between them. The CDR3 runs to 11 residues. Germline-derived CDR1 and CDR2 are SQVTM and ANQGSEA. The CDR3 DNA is TGCAGCGTTGAGGGCCGCCGGGGCTACACCTTC. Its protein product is CSVEGRRGYTF.

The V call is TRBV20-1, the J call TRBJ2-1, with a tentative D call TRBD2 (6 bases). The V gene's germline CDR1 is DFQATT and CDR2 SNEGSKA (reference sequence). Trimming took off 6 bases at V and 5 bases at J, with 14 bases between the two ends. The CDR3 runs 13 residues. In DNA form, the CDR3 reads TGCAGTGCACCGGGGGAGAACCACAATGAGCAGTTCTTC. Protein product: CSAPGENHNEQFF.

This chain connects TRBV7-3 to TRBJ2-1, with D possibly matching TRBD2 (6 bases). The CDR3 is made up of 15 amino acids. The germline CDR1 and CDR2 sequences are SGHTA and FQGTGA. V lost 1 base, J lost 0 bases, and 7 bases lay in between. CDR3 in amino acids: CASSLIGSSYNEQFF. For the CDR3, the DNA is TGTGCCAGCAGCTTAATCGGGAGCTCCTACAATGAGCAGTTCTTC. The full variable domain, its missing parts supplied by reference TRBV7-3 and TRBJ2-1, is GAGVSQTPSNKVTEKGKYVELRCDPISGHTALYWYRQSLGQGPEFLIYFQGTGAADDSGLPNDRFFAVRPEGSVSTLKIQRTERGDSAVYLCASSLIGSSYNEQFFGPGTRLTVL.

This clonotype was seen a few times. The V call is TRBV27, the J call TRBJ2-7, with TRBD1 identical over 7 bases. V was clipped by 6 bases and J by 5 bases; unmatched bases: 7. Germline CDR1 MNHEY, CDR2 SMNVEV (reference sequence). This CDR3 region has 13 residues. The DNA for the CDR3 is TGTGCCAGCAGCCTCGACAGGGTAAACGAGCAGTACTTC. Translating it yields CASSLDRVNEQYF.

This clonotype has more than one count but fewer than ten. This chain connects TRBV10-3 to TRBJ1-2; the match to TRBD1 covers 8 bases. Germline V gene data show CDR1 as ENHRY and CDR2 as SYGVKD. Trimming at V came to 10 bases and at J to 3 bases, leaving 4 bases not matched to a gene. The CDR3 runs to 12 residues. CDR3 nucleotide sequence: TGTGCCACAGGACAGGGCGACTATGGCTACACCTTC. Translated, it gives CATGQGDYGYTF.

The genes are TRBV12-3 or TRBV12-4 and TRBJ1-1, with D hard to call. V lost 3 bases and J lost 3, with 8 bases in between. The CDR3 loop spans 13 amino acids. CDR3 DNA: TGTGCCAGCAGTTTTCAGATGTACACTGAAGCTTTCTTT. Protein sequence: CASSFQMYTEAFF.

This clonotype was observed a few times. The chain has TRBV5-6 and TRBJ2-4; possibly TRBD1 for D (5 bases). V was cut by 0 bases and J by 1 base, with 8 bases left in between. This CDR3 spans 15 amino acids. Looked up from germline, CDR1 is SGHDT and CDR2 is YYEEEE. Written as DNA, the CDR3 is TGTGCCAGCAGCTTGGTCAGGGTCGCCAAAAACATTCAGTACTTC. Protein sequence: CASSLVRVAKNIQYF.

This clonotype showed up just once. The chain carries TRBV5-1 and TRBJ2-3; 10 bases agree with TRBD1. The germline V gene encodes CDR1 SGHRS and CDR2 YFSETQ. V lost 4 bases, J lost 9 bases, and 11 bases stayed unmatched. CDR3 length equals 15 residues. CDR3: CASSPGTGAPKTQYF. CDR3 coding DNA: TGCGCCAGCAGCCCCGGGACAGGGGCTCCCAAGACGCAGTATTTT.

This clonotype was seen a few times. Here the CDR3 reads CASSRDYQYNEQFF. The CDR3 nucleotides read TGTGCCAGCTCACGGGACTACCAATACAATGAGCAGTTCTTC. The chain recombines TRBV18 with TRBJ2-1; 7 nucleotides agree with TRBD2. In germline, CDR1 is KGHSH, CDR2 LQKENI. With V trimmed by 4 bases and J by 4 bases, 4 bases remained unmatched. The CDR3 extends over 14 amino acids.

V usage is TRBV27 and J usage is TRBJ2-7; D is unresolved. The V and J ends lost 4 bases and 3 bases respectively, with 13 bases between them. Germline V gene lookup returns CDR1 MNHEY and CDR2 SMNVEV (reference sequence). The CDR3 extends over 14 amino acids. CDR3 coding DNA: TGTGCCAGCAGTTATGGAGTCTCGGACTACGAGCAGTACTTC. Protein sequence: CASSYGVSDYEQYF.

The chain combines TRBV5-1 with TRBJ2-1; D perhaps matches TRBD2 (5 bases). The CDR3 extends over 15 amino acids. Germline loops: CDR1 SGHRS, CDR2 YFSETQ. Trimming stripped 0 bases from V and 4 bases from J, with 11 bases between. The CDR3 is CASSLGRTQYNEQFF. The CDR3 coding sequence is TGCGCCAGCAGCTTGGGCAGGACTCAGTACAATGAGCAGTTCTTC.

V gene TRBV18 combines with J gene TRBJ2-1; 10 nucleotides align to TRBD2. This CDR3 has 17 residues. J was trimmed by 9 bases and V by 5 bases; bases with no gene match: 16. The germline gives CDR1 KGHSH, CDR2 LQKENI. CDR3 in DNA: TGTGCCAGCTCAGCTTGGACTAGCGGTTTGAAGATGGGTGAGCAGTTCTTC. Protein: CASSAWTSGLKMGEQFF. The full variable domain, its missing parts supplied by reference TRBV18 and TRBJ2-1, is NAGVMQNPRHLVRRRGQEARLRCSPMKGHSHVYWYRQLPEEGLKFMVYLQKENIIDESGMPKERFSAEFPKEGPSILRIQQVVRGDSAAYFCASSAWTSGLKMGEQFFGPGTRLTVL.

The CDR3 region is CASSDRRTEAFF. CDR3 nucleotides: TGTGCCAGCAGTGACAGACGCACTGAAGCTTTCTTT. The chain has TRBV27 and TRBJ1-1; maybe TRBD1 (5 bases). This CDR3 has 12 residues. CDR1 and CDR2 (germline): MNHEY, SMNVEV (reference sequence). V shed 5 bases and J shed 4 bases, with 8 bases lying between them.

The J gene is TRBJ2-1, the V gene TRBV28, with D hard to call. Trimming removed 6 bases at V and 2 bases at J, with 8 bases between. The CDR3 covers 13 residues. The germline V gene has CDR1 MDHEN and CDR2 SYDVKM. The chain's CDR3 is CASSPRTYNEQFF. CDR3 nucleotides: TGTGCCAGCAGCCCCCGGACCTACAATGAGCAGTTCTTC.

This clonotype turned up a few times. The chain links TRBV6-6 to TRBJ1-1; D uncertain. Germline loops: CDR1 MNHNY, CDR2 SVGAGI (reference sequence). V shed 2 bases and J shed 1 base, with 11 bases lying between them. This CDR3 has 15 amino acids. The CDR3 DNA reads TGTGCCAGCAGTTACGGGCCCATGGGGAACACTGAAGCTTTCTTT. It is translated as CASSYGPMGNTEAFF.

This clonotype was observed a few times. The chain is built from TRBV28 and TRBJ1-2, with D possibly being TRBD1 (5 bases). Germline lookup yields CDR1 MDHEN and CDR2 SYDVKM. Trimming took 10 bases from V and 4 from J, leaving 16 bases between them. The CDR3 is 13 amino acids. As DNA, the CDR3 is TGTGCCACCGGGACCGCGGAAGTCTATGGCTACACCTTC. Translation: CATGTAEVYGYTF.

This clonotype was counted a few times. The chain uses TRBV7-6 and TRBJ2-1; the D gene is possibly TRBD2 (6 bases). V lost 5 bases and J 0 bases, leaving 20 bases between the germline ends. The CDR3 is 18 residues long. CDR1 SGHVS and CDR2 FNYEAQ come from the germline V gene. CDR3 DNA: TGTGCCAGCAGCCTTTTTTCTGGCGGGGTCAGCTCCTACAATGAGCAGTTCTTC. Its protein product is CASSLFSGGVSSYNEQFF.

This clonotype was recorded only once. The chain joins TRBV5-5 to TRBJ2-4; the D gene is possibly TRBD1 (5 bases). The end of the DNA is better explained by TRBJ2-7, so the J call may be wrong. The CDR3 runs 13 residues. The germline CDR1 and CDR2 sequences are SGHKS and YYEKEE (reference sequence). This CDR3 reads CASSQDIIYEQYF. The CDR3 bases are TGTGCCAGCAGCCAGGACATCATATACGAGCAGTACTTC.

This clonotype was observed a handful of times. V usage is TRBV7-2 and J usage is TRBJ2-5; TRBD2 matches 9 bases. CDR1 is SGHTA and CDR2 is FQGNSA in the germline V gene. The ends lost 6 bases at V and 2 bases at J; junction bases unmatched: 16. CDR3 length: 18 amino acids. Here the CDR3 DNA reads TGTGCCAGCAGACTAAGGTCTACTAGCGGGCGACTACAAGAGACCCAGTACTTC. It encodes CASRLRSTSGRLQETQYF.

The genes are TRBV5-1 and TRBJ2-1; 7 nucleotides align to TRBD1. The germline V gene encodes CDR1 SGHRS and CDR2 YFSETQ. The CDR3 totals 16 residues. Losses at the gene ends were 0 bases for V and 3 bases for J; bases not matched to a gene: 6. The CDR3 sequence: CASSLVSGQLYNEQFF. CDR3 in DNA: TGCGCCAGCAGCTTGGTTTCGGGACAGCTCTACAATGAGCAGTTCTTC. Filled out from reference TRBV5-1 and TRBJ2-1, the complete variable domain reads KAGVTQTPRYLIKTRGQQVTLSCSPISGHRSVSWYQQTPGQGLQFLFEYFSETQRNKGNFPGRFSGRQFSNSRSEMNVSTLELGDSALYLCASSLVSGQLYNEQFFGPGTRLTVL.

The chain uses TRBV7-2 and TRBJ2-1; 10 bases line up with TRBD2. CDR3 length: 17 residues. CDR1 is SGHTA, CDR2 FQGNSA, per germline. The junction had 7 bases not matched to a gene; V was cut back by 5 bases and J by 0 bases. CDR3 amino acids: CASSPPSGRPSYNEQFF. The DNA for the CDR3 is TGTGCCAGCAGCCCCCCTAGCGGGAGACCCTCCTACAATGAGCAGTTCTTC.

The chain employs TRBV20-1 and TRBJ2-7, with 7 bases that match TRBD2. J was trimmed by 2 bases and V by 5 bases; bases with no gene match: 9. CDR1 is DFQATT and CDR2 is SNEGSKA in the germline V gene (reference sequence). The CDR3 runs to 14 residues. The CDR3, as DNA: TGCAGTGCTGCATCGGGGGAGGGCCCCTACGAGCAGTACTTC. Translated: CSAASGEGPYEQYF.

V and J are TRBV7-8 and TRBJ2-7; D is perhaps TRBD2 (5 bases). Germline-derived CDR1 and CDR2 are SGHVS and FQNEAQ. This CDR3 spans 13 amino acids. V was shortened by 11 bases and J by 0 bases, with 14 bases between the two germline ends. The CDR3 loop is CAAREGNSYEQYF. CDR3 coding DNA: TGTGCCGCCAGAGAGGGTAACTCCTACGAGCAGTACTTC.

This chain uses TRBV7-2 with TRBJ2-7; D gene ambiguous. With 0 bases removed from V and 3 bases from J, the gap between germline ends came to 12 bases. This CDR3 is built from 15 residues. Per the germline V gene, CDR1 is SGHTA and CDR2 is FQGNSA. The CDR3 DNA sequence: TGTGCCAGCAGCTTAGCGTCGGGCAGTAACTACGAGCAGTACTTC. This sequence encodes CASSLASGSNYEQYF.

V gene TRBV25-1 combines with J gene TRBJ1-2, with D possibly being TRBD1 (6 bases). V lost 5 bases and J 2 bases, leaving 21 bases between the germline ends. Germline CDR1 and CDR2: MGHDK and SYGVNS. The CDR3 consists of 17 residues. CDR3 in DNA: TGTGCCAGCAGTCTCCTTGGTGATACCGGGACAAACTATGGCTACACCTTC. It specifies CASSLLGDTGTNYGYTF.